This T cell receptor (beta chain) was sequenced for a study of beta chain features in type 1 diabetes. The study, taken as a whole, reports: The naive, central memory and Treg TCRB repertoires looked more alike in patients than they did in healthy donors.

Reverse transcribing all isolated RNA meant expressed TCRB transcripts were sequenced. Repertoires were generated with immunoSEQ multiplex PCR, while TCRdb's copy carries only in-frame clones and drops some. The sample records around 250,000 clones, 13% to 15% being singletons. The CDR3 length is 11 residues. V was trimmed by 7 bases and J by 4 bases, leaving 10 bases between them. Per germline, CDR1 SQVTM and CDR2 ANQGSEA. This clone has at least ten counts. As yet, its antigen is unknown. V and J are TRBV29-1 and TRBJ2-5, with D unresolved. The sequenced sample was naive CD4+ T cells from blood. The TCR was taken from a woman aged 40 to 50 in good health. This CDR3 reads CSAPAGETQYF. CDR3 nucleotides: TGCAGCGCCCCCGCCGGAGAGACCCAGTACTTC.